The rows below give T cell receptor beta chains drawn from one sample of a study of cytomegalovirus exposure and HLA in healthy donors. TCRdb keeps only in-frame clones here, not all; method: immunoSEQ multiplex PCR. The sample lists approximately 130,000 clones; 81% were seen once. Sequenced sample: PBMCs. These TCRs come from a woman aged 40-49 years in good health and CMV-seropositive. Each CDR3 is given with its conserved first and last residue. Each record gives: V gene, CDR3 protein.

v_call: TRBV5-1
cdr3_aa: CASSSQGTNTEAFF

v_call: TRBV30
cdr3_aa: CAWGGAVGYTF

v_call: TRBV9
cdr3_aa: CASSDTGTGIETQYF

v_call: TRBV27
cdr3_aa: CASSLGRGTNQPQHF

v_call: TRBV13
cdr3_aa: CASSLSRNQPQHF

v_call: TRBV10-1
cdr3_aa: CASSEGRRGEQYF

v_call: TRBV18
cdr3_aa: CASSPPSYGQGGHEQYF

v_call: TRBV14
cdr3_aa: CASSPEGQGTYGYTF

v_call: TRBV7-3
cdr3_aa: CASSLTGSIYNEQFF

v_call: TRBV4-2
cdr3_aa: CASSEEEGAWYGYTF

v_call: TRBV9
cdr3_aa: CASSAGTGGEQYF

v_call: TRBV18
cdr3_aa: CASSPVTSGEDHGETQYF

v_call: TRBV27
cdr3_aa: CASSILAGRYNEQFF

v_call: TRBV18
cdr3_aa: CASSPQGREAYEQYF

v_call: TRBV27
cdr3_aa: CASSLGTWETQYF

v_call: TRBV28
cdr3_aa: CASNRVNTEAFF

v_call: TRBV5-1
cdr3_aa: CASRAGGVNTEAFF

v_call: TRBV19
cdr3_aa: CASSIPSGGTTDTQYF

v_call: TRBV12-2
cdr3_aa: CASRSLKWELSYNEQFF

v_call: TRBV6-5
cdr3_aa: CASSYSGLAVNEQFF

v_call: TRBV15
cdr3_aa: CATSRSSGGSGNTIYF

v_call: TRBV19
cdr3_aa: CASSGHLTGQGQPQHF

v_call: TRBV13
cdr3_aa: CASSLGGQVYEQYF